This TCR beta chain was captured by sequencing in a study of graft-versus-host responses after intestinal transplantation. Looking at the study overall: Among the recipients, all got anti-thymocyte globulin induction and then tacrolimus and steroids for roughly three years.

Study results and limitations: Individuals carrying graft-donor T cell macrochimerism showed high graft-versus-host to host-versus-graft clonal ratios in allografts.

TCRdb keeps only in-frame clones here, not all; method: immunoSEQ multiplex PCR. The data hold 15,000 to 20,000 clones, with around 33% observed a single time. Trimming took 3 bases from V and 0 from J; bases not matched to a gene: 11. The CDR3 extends over 19 amino acids. Germline V gene sequence: CDR1 MNHEY, CDR2 SMNVEV (reference sequence). The source is a human patient who was an organ donor for intestinal transplantation. The sequencing here drew on alloreactive CD4+ T cells from a mixed lymphocyte reaction culture, taken before transplantation. Documented subset: CFSE-low proliferating T cells sorted from approximately 6-day pre-transplant mixed lymphocyte reaction (GvH or HvG direction). The chain has TRBV27 and TRBJ2-1, with TRBD2 matching 10 bases. The CDR3 sequence is CASSFSGLAGDSSYNEQFF. The DNA for the CDR3 is TGTGCCAGCAGTTTCTCCGGGCTAGCGGGAGACAGCTCCTACAATGAGCAGTTCTTC.